This TCR beta chain came from a study of memory CD4+ T cells and cytomegalovirus serostatus. Study as a whole: This sample comes from healthy Belgian adults, several CMV seropositive, 24 seronegative. Study findings and constraints: A US-trained random forest predicted CMV serostatus with median AUC approximately 0.9. Of under 200 reported CMV TCRbeta sequences, 67 were found in memory CD4+ repertoires.

This CDR3 spans 15 amino acids. V was cut by 5 bases and J by 7 bases, with 17 bases left in between. Germline V gene sequence: CDR1 KGHSH, CDR2 LQKENI. The sort gate was single viable CD3+CD4+CD8-CD45RO+ cells for memory CD4+ T cells. The table came from immunoSEQ multiplex PCR; TCRdb's copy has only in-frame clones and leaves some out. The sample consists of 55,000 to 75,000 clones, approximately 78% of them appearing once. As concerns this clone: Its antigen is currently unknown.

The receptor's source is an adult in good health and CMV-seronegative. The material sequenced was memory CD4+ T cells from blood. The chain joins TRBV18 to TRBJ2-2, with D maybe TRBD1 (5 bases). This chain's CDR3 is CASSTTSAGFGELFF. For the CDR3, the DNA is TGTGCCAGCTCAACAACGAGTGCAGGGTTCGGGGAGCTGTTTTTT.